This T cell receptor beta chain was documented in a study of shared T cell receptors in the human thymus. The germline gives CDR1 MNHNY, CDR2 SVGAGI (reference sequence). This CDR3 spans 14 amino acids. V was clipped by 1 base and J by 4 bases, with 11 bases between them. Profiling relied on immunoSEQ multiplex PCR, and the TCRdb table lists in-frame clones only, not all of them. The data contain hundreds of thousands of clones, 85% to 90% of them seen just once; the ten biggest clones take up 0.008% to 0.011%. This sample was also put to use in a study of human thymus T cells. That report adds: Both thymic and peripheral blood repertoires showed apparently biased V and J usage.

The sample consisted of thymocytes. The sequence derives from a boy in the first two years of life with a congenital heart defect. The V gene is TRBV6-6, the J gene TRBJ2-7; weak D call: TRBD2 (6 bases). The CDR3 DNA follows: TGTGCCAGCAGTTACTTGGTGGGAGGATACGAGCAGTACTTC. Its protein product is CASSYLVGGYEQYF.